Presented here are 21 T cell receptor beta chains from one specimen sequenced in a study of tumor-infiltrating lymphocytes in primary liver carcinoma (TCRdb year 2017). The sequencer was an Illumina HiSeq 2500. Starting from approximately 460 ng total RNA, TCRbeta-specific cDNA was produced by reverse transcription with a constant-region primer and ProtoScript II reverse transcriptase. Construction of the TCRbeta libraries relied on three nested rounds of multiplex PCR, following a slightly modified ARM-PCR procedure. The first two PCR rounds used multiplex TRBV1-TRBV30 forward primers with a Cbeta reverse primer, each for approximately 10 cycles. TCRdb reanalyzed the raw reads on its own, using fastp at Q25 for trimming and MiXCR for clone calling, and kept in-frame beta chains. Rows with a matching CDR3 protein are joined into one entry that keeps the most common DNA and genes. Across this sample there are almost 55,000 distinct CDR3 sequences, with over 65% seen only once. Together, the top ten hold around 25% of the sample.

Without any cell sorting, total RNA and DNA were extracted together from around 20-30 mg of bulk tissue using the AllPrep DNA/RNA mini kit. Sequencing used liver tumor tissue from sampling region 2. Interpreted using the paper, the cell subset or site label stands for: tumor region T2, inferior pole. All receptors derive from a middle-aged man with primary liver carcinoma and hepatitis B virus infection.

As to this clonotype: Germline and junction disagree at one end, which may indicate a read error. The gene calls are TRBV12-3 or TRBV12-4 and TRBJ2-6; D tentatively fits TRBD1 or TRBD2 (5 bases each). The CDR3 runs 17 residues. CDR3 sequence reads: CASNQGTQLSGANVLTF. DNA of the CDR3: TGTGCCAGCAATCAAGGGACCCAGCTTTCTGGGGCCAACGTCCTGACCTTC.

Remarks on this clonotype: The junction and the germline gene differ at one end; a read error may be behind it. V usage is TRBV6-2 or TRBV6-3 and J usage is TRBJ2-1; 7 bases line up with TRBD2. This CDR3 contains 17 residues. Germline CDR1 and CDR2: MNHEY and SVGEGT. CDR3 sequence reads: CANSYLREKFRYNEQFF. The CDR3 nucleotides are TGTGCCAACAGTTACTTGCGGGAGAAGTTTAGATACAATGAGCAGTTCTTC.

The gene calls are TRBV7-6 and TRBJ2-3; D might be TRBD1 (6 bases). The CDR3 loop spans 15 amino acids. With 5 bases removed from V and 2 bases from J, the gap between germline ends came to 14 bases. The germline V gene encodes CDR1 SGHVS and CDR2 FNYEAQ. CDR3 coding DNA: TGTGCCAGCAGCCCTTATGGGGGCAACACAGATACGCAGTATTTT. Translated, it gives CASSPYGGNTDTQYF.

In its sample, this clonotype was seen a few times. The junction shows a germline mismatch at one end, possibly a read error. CDR3 DNA sequence: TGTGCCAACAGTCCCCTTTGGGCCCGTGGCTATACCTTC. Protein: CANSPLWARGYTF. The rearrangement joins TRBV11-2 to TRBJ1-2, with no clear D. This CDR3 contains 13 residues. From germline, CDR1 is SGHAT and CDR2 FQNNGV.

Remarks on this clonotype: This likely comes from a read error, as the CDR3 has no conserved phenylalanine or tryptophan at its end. The chain joins TRBV29-1 to TRBJ1-2; 8 bases align to TRBD1. CDR3 size: 14 residues. Germline-derived CDR1 and CDR2 are SQVTM and ANQGSEA. The V and J ends lost 4 bases and 10 bases, in that order; junction bases with no gene match: 14. CDR3 sequence: CSVARTGLGAVYTL. DNA for the CDR3: TGCAGCGTTGCCCGGACAGGGCTTGGTGCTGTCTACACCCTC.

The V and J genes are TRBV13 and TRBJ2-1, with 8 bases aligning to TRBD2. Germline CDR1 is PRHDT and CDR2 is FYEKMQ (reference sequence). This CDR3 has 18 amino acids. V lost 2 bases and J lost 2; bases outside the gene matches: 11. The CDR3 coding sequence is TGTGCCAGCAGCTTACATACTAGCGGTTGGGGAACCTACAATGAGCAGTTCTTC. Translation gives CASSLHTSGWGTYNEQFF.

Comments on this clonotype: Its ends do not fully match the called genes, so a read error is possible. The genes are TRBV11-2 and TRBJ2-3; 10 bases line up with TRBD2. This CDR3 has 17 residues. Per the germline V gene, CDR1 is SGHAT and CDR2 is FQNNGV. This CDR3 is CTSSSESGRGRQDTQYF. CDR3 coding DNA: TGTACCAGCAGCTCAGAAAGCGGGAGGGGCCGTCAAGATACGCAGTATTTT.

To note about this clonotype: The junction and the germline gene differ at one end; a read error may be behind it. The chain employs TRBV11-2 and TRBJ2-2, with D perhaps matching TRBD1 or TRBD2 (5 bases each). The CDR3 is 17 residues long. In germline, CDR1 is SGHAT, CDR2 FQNNGV. The chain's CDR3 is CASSLLRTYPGTRELLF. DNA for the CDR3: TGTGCCAGCAGCTTACTTCGGACGTACCCAGGGACCAGGGAGCTGCTTTTT.

Remarks on this clonotype: Germline and junction disagree at one end, which may indicate a read error. The CDR3: CASTRGLAFPYEQYF. In DNA form, the CDR3 reads TGTGCAAGCACTCGAGGGCTAGCGTTTCCCTACGAGCAGTACTTC. The chain joins TRBV6-1 to TRBJ2-7; perhaps TRBD2 as D (6 bases). CDR1 and CDR2 (germline): MNHNS, SASEGT. The CDR3 is made up of 15 amino acids.

Comments on this clonotype: One end of the junction does not line up with germline, which may come from a read error. The chain combines TRBV6-1 with TRBJ2-7; a weak D match, TRBD2 (6 bases). The CDR3 runs to 14 residues. The V gene's germline CDR1 is MNHNS and CDR2 SASEGT. The CDR3 nucleotides read TGTGCCAGCAGGGAAGGGAGGAGAGATGAGGAGCAGTACTTC. It codes for CASREGRRDEEQYF.

Regarding this clonotype: Lacking the conserved final phenylalanine or tryptophan, this CDR3 likely reflects a read error. V gene TRBV11-3 combines with J gene TRBJ2-2; the D gene is possibly TRBD1 (5 bases). This CDR3 is 15 amino acids long. The germline gives CDR1 SGHNT, CDR2 YENEEA. The CDR3 is CARSLEQVDAGELFY. DNA for the CDR3: TGTGCCCGCAGTTTAGAACAGGTTGACGCCGGGGAGCTGTTTTAT.

A word on this clonotype: One junction end disagrees with the germline gene, perhaps due to a read error. CDR3 residues: CASSRDSRPPRDRFNAQFF. CDR3 DNA sequence: TGCGCCAGTAGCCGAGACTCAAGGCCCCCCCGGGACCGATTTAATGCGCAGTTCTTC. This chain joins TRBV4-1 and TRBJ2-1; D may be TRBD1 or TRBD2 (5 bases each). The germline CDR1 and CDR2 sequences are MGHRA and YSYEKL. This CDR3 comprises 19 residues.

The sample holds many counts of this clonotype. The chain is built from TRBV7-9 and TRBJ1-3, with D hard to call. Germline CDR1 is SEHNR and CDR2 is FQNEAQ (reference sequence). CDR3 length: 16 residues. The V gene lost 1 base and the J gene lost 4 bases, with 14 bases spanning the gap. DNA for the CDR3: TGTGCCAGCAGCTTAGGTCGGACGGCGGCCGGAAACACCATATATTTT. Amino acids: CASSLGRTAAGNTIYF.

Points on this clonotype: Germline is not matched at one junction end, which may reflect a read error. V gene TRBV11-1 combines with J gene TRBJ2-1, with D perhaps matching TRBD2 (5 bases). CDR3 length: 16 amino acids. Germline V gives CDR1 SGHAT, CDR2 FQDESV (reference sequence). The CDR3, as DNA: TGCGCCAGCAGCTTAGGCATTGGACTTCCTACGCATGAGCAGTTCTTC. The encoded protein is CASSLGIGLPTHEQFF. Full variable domain (missing parts from reference TRBV11-1 and TRBJ2-1): EAEVAQSPRYKITEKSQAVAFWCDPISGHATLYWYRQILGQGPELLVQFQDESVVDDSQLPKDRFSAERLKGVDSTLKIQPAELGDSAMYLCASSLGIGLPTHEQFFGPGTRLTVL.

The chain is built from TRBV5-4 and TRBJ2-1; D possibly corresponds to TRBD1 (6 bases). The CDR3 loop spans 17 amino acids. V was clipped by 6 bases and J by 8 bases, with 27 bases between them. Germline V gene sequence: CDR1 SGHNT, CDR2 YYREEE (reference sequence). The CDR3 DNA reads as TGTGCCAGCACCCGTGGGGGCGCAGGCCGCGCAGCCGATGAGCAGTTCTTC. Residues: CASTRGGAGRAADEQFF.

Regarding this clonotype: Given a much more abundant clone one base away, this may be a read error. The rearrangement joins TRBV19 to TRBJ1-1, with a weak D call TRBD1 (5 bases). This CDR3 region has 14 residues. Trimming cost V 7 bases and J 4 bases, with 16 bases left between them. The germline CDR1 and CDR2 sequences are LNHDA and SQIVND (reference sequence). The CDR3 region is CASTMTAGGTEAFF. In nucleotides, the CDR3 is TGTGCCAGTACTATGACTGCCGGGGGCACTGAAGCTTTCTTT.

In regard to this clonotype: The junction does not match germline at one end; this may be a read error. V gene TRBV12-3 or TRBV12-4 combines with J gene TRBJ2-5; D is unclear. The CDR3 sequence is 16 residues long. The chain's CDR3 is CVSMGSVAAPKETQYF. CDR3 bases: TGTGTCAGCATGGGATCGGTAGCTGCCCCCAAAGAGACCCAGTACTTC.

The chain recombines TRBV12-3 or TRBV12-4 with TRBJ2-1; 7 bases are a match to TRBD1. V shed 5 bases and J 8 bases; nucleotides not matched to a gene: 9. The CDR3 is 14 amino acids. This CDR3 is CASSLQGDRDEQFF. The CDR3 nucleotides read TGTGCCAGCAGTCTCCAGGGGGACAGAGATGAGCAGTTCTTC.

On this clonotype: One end of the junction is discordant with germline, which a read error may explain. The chain joins TRBV6-6 to TRBJ2-1; 7 bases are a match to TRBD2. This CDR3 comprises 14 residues. Germline CDR1 reads MNHNY; CDR2 reads SVGAGI (reference sequence). The CDR3: CASSSTSRRNEQIF. CDR3 coding DNA: TGTGCCAGCAGTTCGACTAGCAGGCGCAATGAGCAGATCTTC.

In the case of this clonotype: One end of the junction fails to match germline, which may point to a read error. CDR3 nucleotide sequence: TGTGCCAGCAGGGGGGATACATCCCACGAGCAATACTTC. This gives the protein CASRGDTSHEQYF. This chain uses TRBV7-8 with TRBJ2-7; either TRBD1 or TRBD2 may fit D (5 bases each). Looked up from germline, CDR1 is SGHVS and CDR2 is FQNEAQ. This CDR3 spans 13 amino acids.

With respect to this clonotype: A much larger clone sits a single nucleotide away, making a read error possible. The conserved closing phenylalanine or tryptophan is absent in this CDR3, likely reflecting a read error. The chain uses TRBV7-8 and TRBJ2-3, with D unresolved. V was trimmed by 2 bases and J by 0 bases, leaving 9 bases between them. Germline CDR1 reads SGHVS; CDR2 reads FQNEAQ. This CDR3 is built from 15 residues. As DNA, the CDR3 is TGTGCCAGCAGCTTAATAAGGATGAGCACAGATACGCAGTATTCT. Amino acids: CASSLIRMSTDTQYS.